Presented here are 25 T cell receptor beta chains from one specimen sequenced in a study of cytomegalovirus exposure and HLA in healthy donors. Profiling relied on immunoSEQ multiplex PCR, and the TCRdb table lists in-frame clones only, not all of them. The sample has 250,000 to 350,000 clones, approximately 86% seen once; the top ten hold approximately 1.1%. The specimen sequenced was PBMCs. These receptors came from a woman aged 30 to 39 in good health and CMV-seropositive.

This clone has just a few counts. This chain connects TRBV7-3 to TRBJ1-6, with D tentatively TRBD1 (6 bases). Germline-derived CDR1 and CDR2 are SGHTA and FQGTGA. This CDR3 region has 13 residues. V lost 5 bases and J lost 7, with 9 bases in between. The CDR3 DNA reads TGTGCCAGCAGCCAAACAGGGAATTCACCCCTCCACTTT. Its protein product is CASSQTGNSPLHF.

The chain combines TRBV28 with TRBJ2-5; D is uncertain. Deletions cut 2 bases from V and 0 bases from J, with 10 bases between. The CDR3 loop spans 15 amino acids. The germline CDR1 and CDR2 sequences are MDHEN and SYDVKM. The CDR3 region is CASSLAAENQETQYF. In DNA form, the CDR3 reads TGTGCCAGCAGTTTAGCGGCCGAAAACCAAGAGACCCAGTACTTC.

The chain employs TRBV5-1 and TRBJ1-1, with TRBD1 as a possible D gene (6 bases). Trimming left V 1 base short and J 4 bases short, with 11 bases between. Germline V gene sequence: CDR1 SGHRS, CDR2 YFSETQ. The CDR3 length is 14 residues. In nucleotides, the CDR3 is TGCGCCAGCAGCTTGCAGGGGTTCGTCACTGAAGCTTTCTTT. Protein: CASSLQGFVTEAFF.

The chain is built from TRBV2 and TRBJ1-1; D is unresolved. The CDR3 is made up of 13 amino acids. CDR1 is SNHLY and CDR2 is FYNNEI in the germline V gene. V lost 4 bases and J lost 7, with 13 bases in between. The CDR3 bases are TGTGCCAGCAGTGTTGGGCAGGTCGTTGAAGCTTTCTTT. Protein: CASSVGQVVEAFF.

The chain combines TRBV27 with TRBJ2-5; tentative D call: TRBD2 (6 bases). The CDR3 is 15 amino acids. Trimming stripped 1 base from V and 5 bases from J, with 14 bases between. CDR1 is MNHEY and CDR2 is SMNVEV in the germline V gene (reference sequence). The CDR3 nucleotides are TGTGCCAGCAGTTTATACGAGGGCGCGGGGGAGACCCAGTACTTC. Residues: CASSLYEGAGETQYF.

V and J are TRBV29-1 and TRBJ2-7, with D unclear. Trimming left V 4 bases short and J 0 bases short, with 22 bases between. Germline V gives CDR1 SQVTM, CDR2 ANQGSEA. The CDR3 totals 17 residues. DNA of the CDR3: TGCAGCGTTGCGGCAGCCGGCGCCCCCAGTCGCTCCTACGAGCAGTACTTC. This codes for CSVAAAGAPSRSYEQYF.

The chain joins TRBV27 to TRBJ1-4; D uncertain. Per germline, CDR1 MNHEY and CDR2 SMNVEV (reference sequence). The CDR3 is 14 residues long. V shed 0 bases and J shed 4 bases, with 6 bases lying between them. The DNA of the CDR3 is TGTGCCAGCAGTTTATCACGCCATAATGAAAAACTGTTTTTT. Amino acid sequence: CASSLSRHNEKLFF.

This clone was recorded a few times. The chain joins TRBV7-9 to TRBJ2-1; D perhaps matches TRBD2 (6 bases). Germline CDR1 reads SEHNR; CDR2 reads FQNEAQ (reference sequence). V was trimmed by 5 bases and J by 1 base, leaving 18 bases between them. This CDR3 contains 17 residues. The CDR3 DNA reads TGTGCCAGCAGCCGTCGGGACTCCCCCTGGTCCTACAATGAGCAGTTCTTC. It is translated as CASSRRDSPWSYNEQFF.

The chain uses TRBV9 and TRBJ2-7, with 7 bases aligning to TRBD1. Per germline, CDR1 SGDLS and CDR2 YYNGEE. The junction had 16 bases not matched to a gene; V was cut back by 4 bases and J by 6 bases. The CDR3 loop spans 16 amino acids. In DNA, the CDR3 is TGTGCCAGCAGCCCCTACCGGGCTAGGGGGCGGTCCGAGCAGTACTTC. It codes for CASSPYRARGRSEQYF.

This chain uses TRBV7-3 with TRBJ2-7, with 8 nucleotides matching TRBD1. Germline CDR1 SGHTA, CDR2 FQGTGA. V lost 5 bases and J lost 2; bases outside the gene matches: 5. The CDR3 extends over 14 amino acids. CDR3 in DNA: TGTGCCAGCAGCCCGGGACAGGAGCCCTACGAGCAGTACTTC. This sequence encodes CASSPGQEPYEQYF.

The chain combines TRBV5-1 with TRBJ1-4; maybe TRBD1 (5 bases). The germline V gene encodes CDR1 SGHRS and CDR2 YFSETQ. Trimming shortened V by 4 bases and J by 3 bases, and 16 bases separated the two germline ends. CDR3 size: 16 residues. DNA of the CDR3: TGCGCCAGCAGCCTGGCCCTGTCGACAGCTAATGAAAAACTGTTTTTT. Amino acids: CASSLALSTANEKLFF.

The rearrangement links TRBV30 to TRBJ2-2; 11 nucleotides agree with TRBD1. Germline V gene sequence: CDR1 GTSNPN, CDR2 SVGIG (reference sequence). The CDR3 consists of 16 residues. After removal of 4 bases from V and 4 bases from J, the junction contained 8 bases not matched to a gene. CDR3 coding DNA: TGTGCCTGGACCGTAGGCGGGACAGGGGGCACCGGGGAGCTGTTTTTT. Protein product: CAWTVGGTGGTGELFF.

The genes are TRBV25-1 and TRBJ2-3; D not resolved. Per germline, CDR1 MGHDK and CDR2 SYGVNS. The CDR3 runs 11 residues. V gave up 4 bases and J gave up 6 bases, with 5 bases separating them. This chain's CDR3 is CASSGLDTQYF. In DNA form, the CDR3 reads TGTGCCAGCAGTGGATTGGATACGCAGTATTTT.

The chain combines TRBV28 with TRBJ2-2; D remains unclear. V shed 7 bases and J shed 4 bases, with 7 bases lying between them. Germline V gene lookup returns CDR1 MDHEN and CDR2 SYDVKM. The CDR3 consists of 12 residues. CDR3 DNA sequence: TGTGCCAGCACCATAACCACCGGGGAGCTGTTTTTT. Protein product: CASTITTGELFF.

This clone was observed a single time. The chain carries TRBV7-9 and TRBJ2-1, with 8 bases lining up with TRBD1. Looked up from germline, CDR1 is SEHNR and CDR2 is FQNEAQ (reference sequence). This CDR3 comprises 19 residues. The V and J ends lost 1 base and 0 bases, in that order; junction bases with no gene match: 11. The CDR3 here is CASSLDRGASRSSYNEQFF. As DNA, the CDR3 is TGTGCCAGCAGCTTAGACAGGGGGGCCTCCCGAAGCTCCTACAATGAGCAGTTCTTC.

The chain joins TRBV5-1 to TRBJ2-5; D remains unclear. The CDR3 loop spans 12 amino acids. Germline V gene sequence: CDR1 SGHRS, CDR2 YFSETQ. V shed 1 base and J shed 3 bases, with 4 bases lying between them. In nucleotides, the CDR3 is TGCGCCAGCAGCTTGTCTGAAGAGACCCAGTACTTC. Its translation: CASSLSEETQYF.

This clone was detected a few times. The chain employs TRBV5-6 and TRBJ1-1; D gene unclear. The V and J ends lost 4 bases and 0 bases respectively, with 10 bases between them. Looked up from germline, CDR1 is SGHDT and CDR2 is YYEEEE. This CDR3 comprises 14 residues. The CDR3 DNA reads TGTGCCAGCAGCCCGAGAACCATGAACACTGAAGCTTTCTTT. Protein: CASSPRTMNTEAFF.

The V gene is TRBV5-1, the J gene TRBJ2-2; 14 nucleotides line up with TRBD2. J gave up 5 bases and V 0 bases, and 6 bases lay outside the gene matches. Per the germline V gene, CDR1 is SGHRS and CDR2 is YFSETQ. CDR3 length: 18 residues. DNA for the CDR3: TGCGCCAGCAGCTTGGGGGGACTAGCGGGAGTCGGGACCGGGGAGCTGTTTTTT. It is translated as CASSLGGLAGVGTGELFF.

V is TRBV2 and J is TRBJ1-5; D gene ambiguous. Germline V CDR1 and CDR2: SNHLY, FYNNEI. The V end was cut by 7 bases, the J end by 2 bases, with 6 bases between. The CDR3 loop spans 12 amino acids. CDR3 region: CASTTGNQPQHF. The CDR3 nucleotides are TGTGCCAGCACAACGGGCAATCAGCCCCAGCATTTT.

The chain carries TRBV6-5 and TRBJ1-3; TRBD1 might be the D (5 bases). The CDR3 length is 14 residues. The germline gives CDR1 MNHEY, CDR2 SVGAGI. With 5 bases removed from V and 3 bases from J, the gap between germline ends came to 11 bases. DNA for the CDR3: TGTGCCAGCAGTCGGACATATAGTGGAAACACCATATATTTT. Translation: CASSRTYSGNTIYF.

The DNA of the CDR3 is TGTGCCAGCAGCTTAGAAGCGGGACTTTCCTACGAGCAGTACTTC. Its translation is CASSLEAGLSYEQYF. The V and J genes are TRBV11-2 and TRBJ2-7; 7 bases fit TRBD2. The CDR3 has 15 amino acids. The germline gives CDR1 SGHAT, CDR2 FQNNGV. J gave up 1 base and V 0 bases, and 3 bases lay outside the gene matches.

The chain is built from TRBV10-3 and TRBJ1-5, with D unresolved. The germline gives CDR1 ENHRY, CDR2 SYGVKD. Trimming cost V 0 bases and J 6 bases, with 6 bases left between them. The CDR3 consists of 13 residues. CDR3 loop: CAISESVGQPQHF. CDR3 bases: TGTGCCATCAGTGAGTCGGTCGGTCAGCCCCAGCATTTT.

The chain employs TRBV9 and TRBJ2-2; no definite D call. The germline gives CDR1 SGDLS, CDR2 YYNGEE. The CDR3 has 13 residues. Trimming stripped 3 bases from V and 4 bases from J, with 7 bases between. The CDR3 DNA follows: TGTGCCAGCAGCGAGTATTCCACCGGGGAGCTGTTTTTT. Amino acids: CASSEYSTGELFF.

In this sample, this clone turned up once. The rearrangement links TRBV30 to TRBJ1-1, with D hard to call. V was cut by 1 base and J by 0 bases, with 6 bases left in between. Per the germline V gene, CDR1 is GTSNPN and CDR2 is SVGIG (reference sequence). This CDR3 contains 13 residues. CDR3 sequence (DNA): TGTGCCTGGAGTGGACGGCTGAACACTGAAGCTTTCTTT. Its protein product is CAWSGRLNTEAFF.

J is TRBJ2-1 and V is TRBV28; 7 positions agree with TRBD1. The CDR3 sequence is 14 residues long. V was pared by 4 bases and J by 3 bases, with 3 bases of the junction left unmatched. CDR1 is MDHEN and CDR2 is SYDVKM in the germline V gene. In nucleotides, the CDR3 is TGTGCCAGCAGTTCAACAGGGGTCTACAATGAGCAGTTCTTC. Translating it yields CASSSTGVYNEQFF.